This T cell receptor beta chain was recovered during a study of T cell repertoires in cytomegalovirus infection. Turning to the study itself: HLA-B-restricted CMV epitopes that are well studied were used alongside recently identified HLA-C-restricted ones. TCR beta signatures that were public indicated CMV infection and matching HLA type.

TCRdb processed the reads anew with MiXCR; each CDR3 protein has one entry. Among about half a million distinct CDR3 sequences listed, approximately 40% were seen once. With regard to this clonotype: Its antigen is unknown.

The CDR3 length is 17 residues. J was trimmed by 1 base and V by 0 bases; bases with no gene match: 3. Germline values: CDR1 LGHNA, CDR2 YNFKEQ. The TCR was taken from a human donor in good health (CMV status not recorded). Some clones in this sample may be carry-over from other donors' samples. The source material was cultured PBMCs, sampled from culture after CMV antigen stimulation. V and J are TRBV4-2 and TRBJ2-3; 11 bases agree with TRBD2. This CDR3 reads CASSQDPGLAGTDTQYF. The CDR3 region has the DNA TGTGCCAGCAGCCAAGATCCGGGACTAGCGGGCACAGATACGCAGTATTTT.